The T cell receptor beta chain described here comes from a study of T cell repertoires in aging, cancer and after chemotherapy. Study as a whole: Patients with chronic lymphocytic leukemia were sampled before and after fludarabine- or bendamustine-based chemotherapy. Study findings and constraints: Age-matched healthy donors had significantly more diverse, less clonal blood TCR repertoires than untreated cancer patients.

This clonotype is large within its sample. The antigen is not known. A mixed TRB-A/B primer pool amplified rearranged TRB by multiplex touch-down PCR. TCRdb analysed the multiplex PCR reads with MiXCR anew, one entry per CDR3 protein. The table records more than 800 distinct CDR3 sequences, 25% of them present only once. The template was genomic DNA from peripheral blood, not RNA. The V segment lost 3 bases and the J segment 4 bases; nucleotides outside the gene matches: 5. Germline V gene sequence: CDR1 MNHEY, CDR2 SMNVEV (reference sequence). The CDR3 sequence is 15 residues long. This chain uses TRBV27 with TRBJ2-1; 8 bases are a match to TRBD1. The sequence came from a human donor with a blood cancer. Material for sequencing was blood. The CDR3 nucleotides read TGTGCCAGCAGTTTTTTGGGACAGGTATACAATGAGCAGTTCTTC. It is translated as CASSFLGQVYNEQFF.